The 12 T cell receptor beta chains reported below all come from one sample, sequenced in a study of blood T cells in healthy people across ages. The second PCR ran about 6 to 12 cycles with a sample-barcoded 5' primer and J-beta primers. From the 5' RACE reads, TCRdb called clonotypes with MiXCR, one entry per CDR3 protein. The table lists about 730,000 distinct CDR3 sequences, about 40% of them singletons. Sequencing used blood. The receptors were sampled from a woman aged 60-75 years in good health.

In regard to this clonotype: A much larger clone sits a single nucleotide away, making a read error possible. V and J are TRBV12-3 or TRBV12-4 and TRBJ2-3, with 11 bases fitting TRBD2. There are 17 residues in the CDR3. The DNA for the CDR3 is TGTGCCGGCAGTCCGAACGGGGCTAGCGGGGGGAAAGATACGCAGTATTTT. This sequence encodes CAGSPNGASGGKDTQYF.

The chain carries TRBV15 and TRBJ2-3; 8 bases line up with TRBD1. The CDR3 loop spans 20 amino acids. CDR1 is LNHNV and CDR2 is YYDKDF in the germline V gene (reference sequence). V lost 0 bases and J lost 4; bases outside the gene matches: 18. CDR3 nucleotide sequence: TGTGCCACCAGCAGAGATCTTCAGGGTCGGGACAGGAGTTTCCCAGATACGCAGTATTTT. It specifies CATSRDLQGRDRSFPDTQYF.

This clonotype has a handful of counts. The chain joins TRBV2 to TRBJ2-3, with TRBD2 identical over 8 bases. After removal of 3 bases from V and 1 base from J, the junction contained 6 bases not matched to a gene. CDR1 is SNHLY and CDR2 is FYNNEI in the germline V gene. The CDR3 extends over 16 amino acids. In DNA form, the CDR3 reads TGTGCCAGCAGTGATCTCTCAGCGGGAGGCACAGATACGCAGTATTTT. This encodes CASSDLSAGGTDTQYF.

This clonotype was seen many times. The chain joins TRBV3-1 to TRBJ2-1; D possibly uses TRBD1 or TRBD2 (5 bases each). CDR1 LGHDT and CDR2 YNNKEL come from the germline V gene (reference sequence). Trimming removed 7 bases at V and 6 bases at J, with 10 bases between. The CDR3 runs 12 residues. In DNA form, the CDR3 reads TGTGCCAGCAACGGGGACCCCAATGAGCAGTTCTTC. Protein product: CASNGDPNEQFF.

There are a few counts of this clonotype. This sequence joins TRBV7-9 and TRBJ2-1; D gene uncertain. Trimming took 2 bases from V and 6 from J, leaving 14 bases between them. From germline, CDR1 is SEHNR and CDR2 FQNEAQ (reference sequence). The CDR3 has 15 amino acids. The CDR3, as DNA: TGTGCCAGCAGCTTATCCGCCCTTGTGATCAATGAGCAGTTCTTC. This sequence encodes CASSLSALVINEQFF.

There are many counts of this clonotype. The rearrangement joins TRBV12-3 or TRBV12-4 to TRBJ2-5, with D possibly TRBD1 on 6 matching bases. The CDR3 has 13 residues. V lost 6 bases and J lost 7, with 15 bases in between. The DNA of the CDR3 is TGTGCCAGCAGCCCCTCAGGGGACGGGACCCAGTACTTC. This translates into CASSPSGDGTQYF.

The chain joins TRBV2 to TRBJ1-4, with TRBD1 matching 7 bases. Germline lookup yields CDR1 SNHLY and CDR2 FYNNEI. This CDR3 comprises 15 residues. V shed 6 bases, J shed 0 bases, and the junction held 4 bases outside the gene matches. Here the CDR3 reads CASRGTAATNEKLFF. The CDR3 DNA is TGTGCCAGCAGGGGGACAGCTGCAACTAATGAAAAACTGTTTTTT.

V and J are TRBV20-1 and TRBJ2-7; D not certain. Trimming took off 8 bases at V and 2 bases at J, with 16 bases between the two ends. Germline CDR1 reads DFQATT; CDR2 reads SNEGSKA (reference sequence). This CDR3 is built from 13 residues. The CDR3 here is CSTSDRTTYEQYF. For the CDR3, the DNA is TGCAGTACTTCCGACCGTACCACCTACGAGCAGTACTTC.

This rearrangement joins TRBV6-1 to TRBJ2-3; TRBD2 aligns across 11 bases. The junction had 16 bases not matched to a gene; V was cut back by 5 bases and J by 9 bases. Looked up from germline, CDR1 is MNHNS and CDR2 is SASEGT. The CDR3 sequence is 17 residues long. The CDR3 nucleotides are TGTGCCAGCAGTCAGTTGTTTAGCGGGGGGGCAAAAGAGACGCAGTATTTT. Encoded protein: CASSQLFSGGAKETQYF.

The chain links TRBV5-1 to TRBJ2-4; either TRBD1 or TRBD2 may supply D (5 bases each). The assigned J gene may be wrong: the sequence end matches TRBJ2-5 better. This CDR3 has 13 residues. Looked up from germline, CDR1 is SGHRS and CDR2 is YFSETQ. The CDR3 bases are TGCGCCAGCAGCTGGGGGTCCGAAGAGACCCAGTACTTC. Translation gives CASSWGSEETQYF.

In DNA, the CDR3 is TGTGCCAGCAGCTTAAGATGGGACAGCGACCCCCCGAACACTGAAGCTTTCTTT. Protein sequence: CASSLRWDSDPPNTEAFF. This chain connects TRBV7-9 to TRBJ1-1, with TRBD1 matching 7 bases. The CDR3 is made up of 18 amino acids. Germline lookup yields CDR1 SEHNR and CDR2 FQNEAQ (reference sequence). V shed 2 bases, J shed 1 base, and the junction held 13 bases outside the gene matches.

The gene calls are TRBV20-1 and TRBJ2-7; 7 bases are shared with TRBD2. J lost 3 bases, V lost 1 base, and 24 bases had no gene match. CDR3 length: 20 amino acids. Germline values: CDR1 DFQATT, CDR2 SNEGSKA (reference sequence). The CDR3 sequence is CSARAVAGDVLGEHYYEQYF. In DNA, the CDR3 is TGCAGTGCTAGAGCCGTGGCGGGAGACGTTTTAGGGGAACACTACTACGAGCAGTACTTC.